This T cell receptor (beta chain) was identified during a study of shared clonotypes between healthy human individuals. V gave up 3 bases and J gave up 6 bases, with 18 bases separating them. The CDR3 runs 15 residues. The germline gives CDR1 SGDLS, CDR2 YYNGEE. Libraries were prepared by immunoSEQ multiplex PCR; TCRdb keeps only in-frame clonotypes and omits some of them. The sample yields over 1.4 million clones, 96% seen once. This TCR derives from a man aged 25 to 40 in good health. The rearrangement joins TRBV9 to TRBJ1-2; TRBD1 is a possible D gene (5 bases). Sequenced sample: naive CD4+ T cells sorted from blood. Subset in this sample: CD45RA+ positively selected. CDR3 DNA: TGTGCCAGCAGCGAGGGGTCAGGGAGGGGTCATGGCTACACCTTC. Its protein product is CASSEGSGRGHGYTF.